This T cell receptor (beta chain) is from a study of shared clonotypes between healthy human individuals. The data were produced by immunoSEQ multiplex PCR, yet TCRdb's version contains in-frame clones alone and is incomplete. The profile covers about 2.4 million clones, with approximately 93% appearing a single time and about 0.38% taken by the ten largest. In germline, CDR1 is SNHLY, CDR2 FYNNEI. The ends were cut back, 2 bases at V and 6 bases at J, with 6 bases in the middle. The CDR3 contains 12 residues. The gene calls are TRBV2 and TRBJ2-3; no firm D call. The sequence came from a man aged 18 to 29 in good health. Some clones in this sample may be carry-over from other donors' samples. The sample taken for sequencing was naive CD4+ T cells from PBMCs. Subset given: CD45RA+ positively selected. CDR3 amino acids: CASSENRDTQYF. The CDR3 DNA is TGTGCCAGCAGTGAAAACCGTGATACGCAGTATTTT.